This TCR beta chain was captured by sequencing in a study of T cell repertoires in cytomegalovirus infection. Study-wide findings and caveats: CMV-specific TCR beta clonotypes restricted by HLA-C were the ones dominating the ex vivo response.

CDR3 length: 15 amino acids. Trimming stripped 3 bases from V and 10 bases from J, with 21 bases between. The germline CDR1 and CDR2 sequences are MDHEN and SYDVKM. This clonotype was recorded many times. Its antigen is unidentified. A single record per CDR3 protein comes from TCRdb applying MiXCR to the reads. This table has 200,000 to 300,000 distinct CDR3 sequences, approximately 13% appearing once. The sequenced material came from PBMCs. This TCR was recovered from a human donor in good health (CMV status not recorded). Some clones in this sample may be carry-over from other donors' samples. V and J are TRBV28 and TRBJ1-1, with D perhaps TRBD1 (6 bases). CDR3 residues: CASSLVTGVGGGAFF. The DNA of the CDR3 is TGTGCCAGCAGTTTGGTGACAGGCGTTGGTGGCGGAGCTTTCTTT.